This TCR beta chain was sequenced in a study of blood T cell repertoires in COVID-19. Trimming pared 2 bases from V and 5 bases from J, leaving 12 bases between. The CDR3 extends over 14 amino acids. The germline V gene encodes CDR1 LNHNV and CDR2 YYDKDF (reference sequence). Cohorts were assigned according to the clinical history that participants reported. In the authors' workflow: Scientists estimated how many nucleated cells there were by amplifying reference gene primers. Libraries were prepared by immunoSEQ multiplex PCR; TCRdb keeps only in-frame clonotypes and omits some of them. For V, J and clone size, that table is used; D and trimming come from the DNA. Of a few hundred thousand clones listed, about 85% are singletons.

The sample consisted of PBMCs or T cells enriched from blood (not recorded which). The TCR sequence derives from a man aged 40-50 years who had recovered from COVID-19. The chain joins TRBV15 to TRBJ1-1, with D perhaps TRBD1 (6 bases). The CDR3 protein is CATSRTSRGTEAFF. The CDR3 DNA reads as TGTGCCACCAGCAGAACTAGTAGGGGGACTGAAGCTTTCTTT. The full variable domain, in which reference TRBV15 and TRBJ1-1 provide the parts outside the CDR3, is DAMVIQNPRYQVTQFGKPVTLSCSQTLNHNVMYWYQQKSSQAPKLLFHYYDKDFNNEADTPDNFQSRRPNTSFCFLDIRSPGLGDTAMYLCATSRTSRGTEAFFGQGTRLTVV.